Included here is one T cell receptor beta chain sequence, with context. The antigen it recognizes is unknown. Within one base of it there is no much larger clone, and no base qualities were kept. Intraepithelial and lamina propria lymphocytes were isolated from graft specimens using dithiothreitol, EDTA incubations and collagenase D digestion. Serial intestinal graft biopsy specimens collected up to 600 days after transplant underwent bulk TCR-beta sequencing. To prepare the library, the immunoSEQ multiplex PCR assay was applied. For most patients, genomic DNA was subjected to high-throughput TCR-beta CDR3 sequencing by Adaptive Biotechnologies. The paper's data handling went like this. Adaptive's ImmunoSEQ software supplied the TCR sequencing data for 15 to 20 patients, while MiXCR and VDJtools were used to process a few other patients. CDR3 nucleotide sequences shared between donor and recipient were removed because the origin of such sequences could not be assigned. At least 2-fold expansion over unstimulated cells and a minimum CFSE-low frequency of 0.002% (template counts) or 0.001% (read counts) were required for clones to be classified as alloreactive. Clones were considered mappable if detected in sequenced pre-transplant spleen, lymph node, or MLR CFSE-low populations of the donor or recipient. Cumulative frequency of alloreactive clones was calculated as a percentage of all sequences weighted by copy number. The table comes from immuneACCESS by way of TCRdb, which keeps in-frame sequences with V and J called. Part of the clones is missing from these tables; in studies checked, under half for an unresolved V gene and the rest for unknown reasons. From that table come the V and J calls and clone size; the DNA was used to work out D and trimming. Across this sample there are fewer than 8,500 clones, with 83% seen only once. The ten largest account for roughly 7.6% of the sample.

This sample was taken from a study of graft-versus-host responses after intestinal transplantation listed by TCRdb under 2021. Broadly, across the study: Multivisceral, liver-intestinal, or isolated intestinal transplants were received by the recipients. All recipients received anti-thymocyte globulin induction followed by maintenance tacrolimus and steroids for approximately 3 years. Graft-versus-host and host-versus-graft alloreactive T cell clones were tracked in the graft, circulation and bone marrow after intestinal transplantation using bulk TCR-beta CDR3 sequencing. Alloreactive clones were identified by sequencing pre-transplant mixed lymphocyte reaction products and comparing these products with unstimulated pre-transplant donor and recipient T cells. The cohort enrolled about two dozen intestinal transplant recipients, one of whom was a retransplant, and a few patients without pretransplant specimens were excluded. A peak of at least 4% donor T cells among recipient peripheral blood mononuclear cells was the definition used for donor T cell macrochimerism. Rather than going through the commercial service, samples from three later patients were sequenced in-house on an Illumina MiSeq and processed with MiXCR. General study outcomes and caveats: In the allografts of patients with donor T cell macrochimerism, GvH to HvG T cell clonal ratios were high. GvH clones turned up in recipient bone marrow, with some appearing earlier in ileal mucosa or blood, a pattern consistent with an intestinal mucosal origin. The relatively low number and heterogeneity of intestinal transplant patients limited the conclusions. Early after transplant, declines in HvG clones were associated with peak levels of circulating GvH clones.

Sequences were derived from ileum tissue, sampled 300 to 310 days after intestinal transplant. The TCR originated in a human patient who received an intestinal transplant, so some T cells may come from the graft donor.

The CDR3 region has the sequence CASSEGANTEAFF. The DNA sequence is given as TGTGCCAGCAGTGAGGGGGCGAACACTGAAGCTTTCTTT. The chain is assembled from TRBV6-4 and TRBJ1-1, with TRBD1 tentatively as D gene (6 bases match). The CDR3, cysteine through phenylalanine, is 13 amino acids long. CDR3 DNA is the only sequence kept; it has 39 bases, read in frame from the first base. CDR1 and CDR2, per the germline V gene, are MRHNA and SNTAGT. V was cut back by 3 bases and J by 1 base, leaving a gap of 6 bases between them.